This is a list of T cell receptor beta chains from one sample in a study of cytomegalovirus exposure and HLA in healthy donors. Generated by immunoSEQ multiplex PCR, the TCRdb table keeps only in-frame clones and is missing some. The sample has around 130,000 clones; 75% to 85% are singletons. The sequencing sample was made of PBMCs. These receptors originate from a woman aged 35 to 49 in good health and CMV-seropositive. CDR3s include the opening cysteine and the closing phenylalanine or tryptophan. Each record gives: CDR3 DNA, CDR3 protein, CDR3 length, J gene, D gene, clone size, V gene. D genes are given only for firm matches. Clone size appears in some rows only: once, few, many, or a class for an expanded clone.

CDR3 DNA: TGTGCCAGCAGTTCCCTAACAGGGGGCGGCAATCAGCCCCAGCATTTT
CDR3 protein: CASSSLTGGGNQPQHF
CDR3 length: 16
J gene: TRBJ1-5
D gene: TRBD1
clone size: .
V gene: TRBV6-5

CDR3 DNA: TGTGCCATCAGTGAGAGAACGGGGCGGGGGCCTCGTTACACCGGGGAGCTGTTTTTT
CDR3 protein: CAISERTGRGPRYTGELFF
CDR3 length: 19
J gene: TRBJ2-2
D gene: .
clone size: .
V gene: TRBV10-3

CDR3 DNA: TGTGCCAGCAGTGATCTAGCGGGAGGGCTTTCCTACAATGAGCAGTTCTTC
CDR3 protein: CASSDLAGGLSYNEQFF
CDR3 length: 17
J gene: TRBJ2-1
D gene: TRBD2
clone size: .
V gene: TRBV2

CDR3 DNA: TGTGCCAGCACCACCGCGGGACAGGGGGCGGAAGAGACCCAGTACTTC
CDR3 protein: CASTTAGQGAEETQYF
CDR3 length: 16
J gene: TRBJ2-5
D gene: TRBD1
clone size: .
V gene: TRBV28

CDR3 DNA: TGTGCCAGCAGCTTAGAGGCTAGCCATGAGCAGTTCTTC
CDR3 protein: CASSLEASHEQFF
CDR3 length: 13
J gene: TRBJ2-1
D gene: .
clone size: .
V gene: TRBV7-2

CDR3 DNA: TGTGCCAGTCAACCAGGGACAGGGGATCTAGCCAAAAACATTCAGTACTTC
CDR3 protein: CASQPGTGDLAKNIQYF
CDR3 length: 17
J gene: TRBJ2-4
D gene: TRBD1
clone size: .
V gene: TRBV19

CDR3 DNA: TGTGCCACAGGGCATTCTGGGGCCAACGTCCTGACTTTC
CDR3 protein: CATGHSGANVLTF
CDR3 length: 13
J gene: TRBJ2-6
D gene: .
clone size: once
V gene: TRBV27

CDR3 DNA: TGTGCCAGCATAGAAACAGGGAGCGTAGGAGCTTTCTTT
CDR3 protein: CASIETGSVGAFF
CDR3 length: 13
J gene: TRBJ1-1
D gene: .
clone size: .
V gene: TRBV6-1

CDR3 DNA: TGTGCCAGCAGCACATTGACAGCCTACTTGACACGCAGGGCAGATACGCAGTATTTT
CDR3 protein: CASSTLTAYLTRRADTQYF
CDR3 length: 19
J gene: TRBJ2-3
D gene: .
clone size: .
V gene: TRBV7-9

CDR3 DNA: TGTGCCAGCAGCCCGGGACTAGCGGGGGGAGATACGCAGTATTTT
CDR3 protein: CASSPGLAGGDTQYF
CDR3 length: 15
J gene: TRBJ2-3
D gene: TRBD2
clone size: once
V gene: TRBV5-4

CDR3 DNA: TGTGCCAGCAGCCCCGCGGGACTAGCGGGGTCCAGGGCCCAGTACTTC
CDR3 protein: CASSPAGLAGSRAQYF
CDR3 length: 16
J gene: TRBJ2-5
D gene: TRBD2
clone size: .
V gene: TRBV5-4

CDR3 DNA: TGTGCCAGCAGCTTAGGCAGGGTCTACGAGCAGTACTTC
CDR3 protein: CASSLGRVYEQYF
CDR3 length: 13
J gene: TRBJ2-7
D gene: .
clone size: once
V gene: TRBV7-9

CDR3 DNA: TGTGCCAGCAGCCCTCAGACAGGGGGAAACACCATATATTTT
CDR3 protein: CASSPQTGGNTIYF
CDR3 length: 14
J gene: TRBJ1-3
D gene: TRBD1
clone size: .
V gene: TRBV9

CDR3 DNA: TGCGCCAGCAGCCAAGAGGCCGGGCTGGGACTAGCGGGATTC
CDR3 protein: CASSQEAGLGLAGF
CDR3 length: 14
J gene: TRBJ2-7
D gene: TRBD2
clone size: once
V gene: TRBV4-1

CDR3 DNA: TGTGCCAGTAGTTACAGGGTAGAGCTCTCTGGGGCCAACGTCCTGACTTTC
CDR3 protein: CASSYRVELSGANVLTF
CDR3 length: 17
J gene: TRBJ2-6
D gene: .
clone size: few
V gene: TRBV19

CDR3 DNA: TGTGCCAGCAGTTACCCCGGGAGGCATCCCACCGGGGAGCTGTTTTTT
CDR3 protein: CASSYPGRHPTGELFF
CDR3 length: 16
J gene: TRBJ2-2
D gene: TRBD2
clone size: .
V gene: TRBV6-5

CDR3 DNA: TGTGCCTGGAATATCGCGGTTGGAACTGAAGCTTTCTTT
CDR3 protein: CAWNIAVGTEAFF
CDR3 length: 13
J gene: TRBJ1-1
D gene: .
clone size: .
V gene: TRBV30

CDR3 DNA: TGTGCCAGCAGCAGGGATGGCTACACCTTC
CDR3 protein: CASSRDGYTF
CDR3 length: 10
J gene: TRBJ1-2
D gene: .
clone size: .
V gene: TRBV6-6

CDR3 DNA: TGTGCCAGCAGCTTAGTAACAGATGAAAAACTGTTTTTT
CDR3 protein: CASSLVTDEKLFF
CDR3 length: 13
J gene: TRBJ1-4
D gene: .
clone size: .
V gene: TRBV7-2

CDR3 DNA: TGTGCCTCCCTTGGCCCCTCCTACGAGCAGTACTTC
CDR3 protein: CASLGPSYEQYF
CDR3 length: 12
J gene: TRBJ2-7
D gene: .
clone size: .
V gene: TRBV30

CDR3 DNA: TGTGCCAGCAGCCATGGACAGGGTTCCGAGCAGTACTTC
CDR3 protein: CASSHGQGSEQYF
CDR3 length: 13
J gene: TRBJ2-7
D gene: TRBD1
clone size: .
V gene: TRBV14

CDR3 DNA: TGTGCCAGCAGCTTAGGCGGGTCAGCCTACAATGAGCAGTTCTTC
CDR3 protein: CASSLGGSAYNEQFF
CDR3 length: 15
J gene: TRBJ2-1
D gene: .
clone size: .
V gene: TRBV7-6

CDR3 DNA: TGTGCCAGCAGCTTGGGGACAGTGGGCACAGATACGCAGTATTTT
CDR3 protein: CASSLGTVGTDTQYF
CDR3 length: 15
J gene: TRBJ2-3
D gene: .
clone size: .
V gene: TRBV5-6

CDR3 DNA: TGTGCCAGCAGCACGGGACTACAGAACACCGGGGAGCTGTTTTTT
CDR3 protein: CASSTGLQNTGELFF
CDR3 length: 15
J gene: TRBJ2-2
D gene: TRBD2
clone size: .
V gene: TRBV5-4

CDR3 DNA: TGTGCCAGCAGCTATTCGCTAGCGGGGTCCGGGGAGCTGTTTTTT
CDR3 protein: CASSYSLAGSGELFF
CDR3 length: 15
J gene: TRBJ2-2
D gene: TRBD2
clone size: .
V gene: TRBV4-2

CDR3 DNA: TGTGCCAGCAGCGTAAGGAGTCAGGGGAGCGAGCAGTACTTC
CDR3 protein: CASSVRSQGSEQYF
CDR3 length: 14
J gene: TRBJ2-7
D gene: .
clone size: .
V gene: TRBV9

CDR3 DNA: TGTGCCAGCAGCTTATATCCTAGCGCGAACACCGGGGAGCTGTTTTTT
CDR3 protein: CASSLYPSANTGELFF
CDR3 length: 16
J gene: TRBJ2-2
D gene: .
clone size: .
V gene: TRBV7-9

CDR3 DNA: TGTGCCAGCAGTGGGGAAGGGGGACTATACGAGCAGTACTTC
CDR3 protein: CASSGEGGLYEQYF
CDR3 length: 14
J gene: TRBJ2-7
D gene: .
clone size: .
V gene: TRBV6-1

CDR3 DNA: TGTGCCAGCAGCGTCACTAAGAAACAGGGCCCCGGGGAGCTGTTTTTT
CDR3 protein: CASSVTKKQGPGELFF
CDR3 length: 16
J gene: TRBJ2-2
D gene: .
clone size: .
V gene: TRBV9

CDR3 DNA: TGCGCCAGCAGTCCCAGCGGGGGATTGGAGACCCAGTACTTC
CDR3 protein: CASSPSGGLETQYF
CDR3 length: 14
J gene: TRBJ2-5
D gene: TRBD2
clone size: .
V gene: TRBV10-1

CDR3 DNA: TGTGCAAGTCGGCTAACAAACACAGGCATGTTGTACGAGCAGTACTTC
CDR3 protein: CASRLTNTGMLYEQYF
CDR3 length: 16
J gene: TRBJ2-7
D gene: .
clone size: once
V gene: TRBV12-2

CDR3 DNA: TGTGCCAGCAGGCAAGTTTATGACAGGGGTCAAGAGACCCAGTACTTC
CDR3 protein: CASRQVYDRGQETQYF
CDR3 length: 16
J gene: TRBJ2-5
D gene: TRBD1
clone size: once
V gene: TRBV28

CDR3 DNA: TGTGCCAGCTCAGGGGAAATGAACACTGAAGCTTTCTTT
CDR3 protein: CASSGEMNTEAFF
CDR3 length: 13
J gene: TRBJ1-1
D gene: .
clone size: .
V gene: TRBV7-2

CDR3 DNA: TGCGCCAGCAGCCAAGCCTTAAGAGGGGGCTACACCTTC
CDR3 protein: CASSQALRGGYTF
CDR3 length: 13
J gene: TRBJ1-2
D gene: .
clone size: few
V gene: TRBV4-3

CDR3 DNA: TGCGCCAGCAGCTTGGGTAACAGGCCTCAAGAGACCCAGTACTTC
CDR3 protein: CASSLGNRPQETQYF
CDR3 length: 15
J gene: TRBJ2-5
D gene: .
clone size: once
V gene: TRBV5-1

CDR3 DNA: TGTGCCAGCAGACCGGGACAGAACAATCAGCCCCAGCATTTT
CDR3 protein: CASRPGQNNQPQHF
CDR3 length: 14
J gene: TRBJ1-5
D gene: TRBD1
clone size: .
V gene: TRBV6-5

CDR3 DNA: TGTGCCAGCAGCGTGGGCTTAGGCCAGCCCCAGCATTTT
CDR3 protein: CASSVGLGQPQHF
CDR3 length: 13
J gene: TRBJ1-5
D gene: .
clone size: .
V gene: TRBV9

CDR3 DNA: TGTGCCAGCAGTGGCCTGACAGAAGGAGACACTGAAGCTTTCTTT
CDR3 protein: CASSGLTEGDTEAFF
CDR3 length: 15
J gene: TRBJ1-1
D gene: .
clone size: .
V gene: TRBV28

CDR3 DNA: TGCGCCAGCAGCCAAACGGGAGAGCAGTTCTTC
CDR3 protein: CASSQTGEQFF
CDR3 length: 11
J gene: TRBJ2-1
D gene: .
clone size: few
V gene: TRBV4-3

CDR3 DNA: TGTGCCAGCAGAAGGACTAGCGCCTACTACGAGCAGTACTTC
CDR3 protein: CASRRTSAYYEQYF
CDR3 length: 14
J gene: TRBJ2-7
D gene: TRBD2
clone size: once
V gene: TRBV6-5

CDR3 DNA: TGTGCCAGCAGCGGTGACAGGGGCCCTAACTATGGCTACACCTTC
CDR3 protein: CASSGDRGPNYGYTF
CDR3 length: 15
J gene: TRBJ1-2
D gene: TRBD1
clone size: .
V gene: TRBV7-9

CDR3 DNA: TGTGCCAGCAGCTTGGTTAGGGGGTCGAACACTGAAGCTTTCTTT
CDR3 protein: CASSLVRGSNTEAFF
CDR3 length: 15
J gene: TRBJ1-1
D gene: .
clone size: .
V gene: TRBV5-6

CDR3 DNA: TGTGCCAGCAGGAAACCGGGACTAGGTGGTGAGCAGTTCTTC
CDR3 protein: CASRKPGLGGEQFF
CDR3 length: 14
J gene: TRBJ2-1
D gene: TRBD2
clone size: .
V gene: TRBV27

CDR3 DNA: TGTGCTAGCAGCTTAGCGTCGGCAGGCGAAGAGACCCAGTACTTC
CDR3 protein: CASSLASAGEETQYF
CDR3 length: 15
J gene: TRBJ2-5
D gene: .
clone size: .
V gene: TRBV7-7

CDR3 DNA: TGCAGCACCAGACAGGGCTTGGGCTATGGCTACACCTTC
CDR3 protein: CSTRQGLGYGYTF
CDR3 length: 13
J gene: TRBJ1-2
D gene: TRBD1
clone size: .
V gene: TRBV29-1

CDR3 DNA: TGCGCCAGCAGCTTGGTAGGGGGTCCTAGCAATCAGCCCCAGCATTTT
CDR3 protein: CASSLVGGPSNQPQHF
CDR3 length: 16
J gene: TRBJ1-5
D gene: .
clone size: .
V gene: TRBV5-1

CDR3 DNA: TGTGCCAGCAGTTTATCTACTAGCGGGAACGATGAGCAGTTCTTC
CDR3 protein: CASSLSTSGNDEQFF
CDR3 length: 15
J gene: TRBJ2-1
D gene: TRBD2
clone size: few
V gene: TRBV27

CDR3 DNA: TGTGCCAGTAGTACTGGGACAGGGGGGACTGAAGCTTTCTTT
CDR3 protein: CASSTGTGGTEAFF
CDR3 length: 14
J gene: TRBJ1-1
D gene: TRBD1
clone size: .
V gene: TRBV19

CDR3 DNA: TGTGCCAGTAGCCCCCGCGGAGCTAACTATGGCTACACCTTC
CDR3 protein: CASSPRGANYGYTF
CDR3 length: 14
J gene: TRBJ1-2
D gene: .
clone size: .
V gene: TRBV19

CDR3 DNA: TGTGCCAGCAGCTACGGGACAGGGGTAATGGATACTGAAGCTTTCTTT
CDR3 protein: CASSYGTGVMDTEAFF
CDR3 length: 16
J gene: TRBJ1-1
D gene: TRBD1
clone size: .
V gene: TRBV6-5

CDR3 DNA: TGTGCCAGCAGTGCACCGGGACAGGGGAGGAGTGGCTACACCTTC
CDR3 protein: CASSAPGQGRSGYTF
CDR3 length: 15
J gene: TRBJ1-2
D gene: TRBD1
clone size: .
V gene: TRBV6-1

CDR3 DNA: TGTGCCAGCAGTGAAAAGACAGGGGGGGAAGAGACCCAGTACTTC
CDR3 protein: CASSEKTGGEETQYF
CDR3 length: 15
J gene: TRBJ2-5
D gene: TRBD1
clone size: .
V gene: TRBV25-1

CDR3 DNA: TGTGCCAGCAGCCCAGGGGGTAGGGGTCGCAATCAGCCCCAGCATTTT
CDR3 protein: CASSPGGRGRNQPQHF
CDR3 length: 16
J gene: TRBJ1-5
D gene: TRBD1
clone size: .
V gene: TRBV27

CDR3 DNA: TGTGCCAGTAGTCTAGGGGACAGGGATGGCGAAAAACTGTTTTTT
CDR3 protein: CASSLGDRDGEKLFF
CDR3 length: 15
J gene: TRBJ1-4
D gene: TRBD1
clone size: .
V gene: TRBV19

CDR3 DNA: TGTGCCAGCAGTTCTCCCGACCATACAGGGGGCTCCCAAGAGACCCAGTACTTC
CDR3 protein: CASSSPDHTGGSQETQYF
CDR3 length: 18
J gene: TRBJ2-5
D gene: TRBD1
clone size: .
V gene: TRBV28

CDR3 DNA: TGTGCCAGCAGCTCTCGGGGAAAAGCAGATACGCAGTATTTT
CDR3 protein: CASSSRGKADTQYF
CDR3 length: 14
J gene: TRBJ2-3
D gene: .
clone size: .
V gene: TRBV7-9

CDR3 DNA: TGTGCCAGCAGTTTGGACATCCCAACTAATGAAAAACTGTTTTTT
CDR3 protein: CASSLDIPTNEKLFF
CDR3 length: 15
J gene: TRBJ1-4
D gene: .
clone size: .
V gene: TRBV28

CDR3 DNA: TGTGCCAGCAGCTTAGGGGTGGAGCGGGAGCAGTACTTC
CDR3 protein: CASSLGVEREQYF
CDR3 length: 13
J gene: TRBJ2-5
D gene: TRBD2
clone size: .
V gene: TRBV7-3

CDR3 DNA: TGTGCCAGCCGAGGGACTAGCGGGCCAGATACGCAGTATTTT
CDR3 protein: CASRGTSGPDTQYF
CDR3 length: 14
J gene: TRBJ2-3
D gene: TRBD2
clone size: once
V gene: TRBV5-4

CDR3 DNA: TGTGCCAGTAGTCCCACCCAGGTACGGGAGACCCAGTACTTC
CDR3 protein: CASSPTQVRETQYF
CDR3 length: 14
J gene: TRBJ2-5
D gene: .
clone size: .
V gene: TRBV19